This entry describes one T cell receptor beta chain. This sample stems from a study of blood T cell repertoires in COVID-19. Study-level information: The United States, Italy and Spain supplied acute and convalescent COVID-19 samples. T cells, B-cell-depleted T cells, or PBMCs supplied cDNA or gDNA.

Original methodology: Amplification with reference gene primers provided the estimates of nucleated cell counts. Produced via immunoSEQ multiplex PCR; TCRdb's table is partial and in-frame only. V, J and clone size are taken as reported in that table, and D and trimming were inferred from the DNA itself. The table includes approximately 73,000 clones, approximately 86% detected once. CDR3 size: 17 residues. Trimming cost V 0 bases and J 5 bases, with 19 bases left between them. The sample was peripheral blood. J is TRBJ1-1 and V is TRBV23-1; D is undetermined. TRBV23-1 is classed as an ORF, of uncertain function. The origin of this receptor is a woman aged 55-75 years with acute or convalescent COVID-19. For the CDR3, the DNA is TGCGCCAGCAGTCAATCTGGTCTGGGAGTGGTGCGAACTGAAGCTTTCTTT. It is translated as CASSQSGLGVVRTEAFF.